Listed here are 9 T cell receptor beta chains from one sample, sequenced in a study of shared clonotypes between healthy human individuals. Method: immunoSEQ multiplex PCR; TCRdb's copy keeps in-frame clones and lacks some. The table has 450,000 to 600,000 clones, 75% to 85% seen once. The source material was PBMCs. These receptors all come from a woman in her thirties or forties in good health. Some clones in this sample may be carry-over from other donors' samples.

The V and J genes are TRBV7-9 and TRBJ1-6; D unclear. This CDR3 has 15 amino acids. Trimming shortened V by 1 base and J by 8 bases, and 12 bases separated the two germline ends. CDR1 SEHNR and CDR2 FQNEAQ come from the germline V gene (reference sequence). The CDR3 protein is CASSLVGQVDSPLHF. DNA for the CDR3: TGTGCCAGCAGCTTAGTTGGGCAGGTGGATTCACCCCTCCACTTT.

This clone was seen a few times. This rearrangement joins TRBV25-1 to TRBJ1-2, with D possibly TRBD1 on 5 matching bases. V lost 5 bases and J 4 bases, leaving 20 bases between the germline ends. Germline CDR1 MGHDK, CDR2 SYGVNS. The CDR3 spans 16 residues. Here the CDR3 reads CASSNRKVGKTYGYTF. CDR3 DNA: TGTGCCAGCAGTAACAGGAAAGTGGGAAAGACCTATGGCTACACCTTC.

This clone was observed a handful of times. As DNA, the CDR3 is TGTGCCAGCAGCTTTCTGCCGGGCGGTGAGCAGTTCTTC. This gives the protein CASSFLPGGEQFF. J is TRBJ2-1 and V is TRBV7-2; unclear D gene. The CDR3 has 13 amino acids. V was shortened by 3 bases and J by 9 bases, with 12 bases between the two germline ends. Germline V gives CDR1 SGHTA, CDR2 FQGNSA.

The chain employs TRBV19 and TRBJ1-1; 8 nucleotides align to TRBD1. CDR1 LNHDA and CDR2 SQIVND come from the germline V gene (reference sequence). This CDR3 has 20 residues. The V and J ends lost 2 bases and 3 bases, in that order; junction bases with no gene match: 20. The chain's CDR3 is CASSIMIWWQGAPIDTEAFF. The CDR3 DNA sequence: TGTGCCAGTAGTATAATGATCTGGTGGCAGGGGGCGCCCATAGACACTGAAGCTTTCTTT.

This clone was detected only a few times. This chain links TRBV23-1 with TRBJ2-2; no clear D. TRBV23-1 falls under the ORF class, with uncertain function. Trimming pared 2 bases from V and 5 bases from J, leaving 18 bases between. The CDR3 contains 17 residues. CDR3 nucleotides: TGCGCCAGCAGTCAACGCCGGAGTGGTTATAGGACCGGGGAGCTGTTTTTT. It encodes CASSQRRSGYRTGELFF.

The chain recombines TRBV15 with TRBJ2-7, with D unclear. The V end lost 0 bases, the J end lost 7 bases, and 13 bases lay between the germline ends. Germline CDR1 LNHNV, CDR2 YYDKDF (reference sequence). The CDR3 consists of 14 residues. CDR3: CATSRDLTLSEQYF. CDR3 sequence (DNA): TGTGCCACCAGCAGAGATCTAACATTATCTGAGCAGTACTTC.

The chain's CDR3 is CASSPQGNTIYF. In DNA form, the CDR3 reads TGTGCCAGCAGTCCGCAGGGAAACACCATATATTTT. V usage is TRBV2 and J usage is TRBJ1-3; D ambiguous. Deletions cut 5 bases from V and 4 bases from J, with 6 bases between. Germline values: CDR1 SNHLY, CDR2 FYNNEI. CDR3 size: 12 residues.

The chain has TRBV9 and TRBJ2-7; D perhaps matches TRBD2 (6 bases). V gave up 0 bases and J gave up 4 bases, with 14 bases separating them. In germline, CDR1 is SGDLS, CDR2 YYNGEE. The length of the CDR3 is 15 residues. The CDR3 spells CASSVGGTGEYEQYF. Here the CDR3 DNA reads TGTGCCAGCAGCGTAGGTGGGACTGGCGAGTACGAGCAGTACTTC.

The rearrangement uses TRBV28 and TRBJ1-1; D is uncertain. Trimming took off 2 bases at V and 3 bases at J, with 10 bases between the two ends. Germline lookup yields CDR1 MDHEN and CDR2 SYDVKM. The CDR3 consists of 14 residues. CDR3 in amino acids: CASSLVGSHTEAFF. CDR3 coding DNA: TGTGCCAGCAGTTTAGTGGGAAGTCACACTGAAGCTTTCTTT.